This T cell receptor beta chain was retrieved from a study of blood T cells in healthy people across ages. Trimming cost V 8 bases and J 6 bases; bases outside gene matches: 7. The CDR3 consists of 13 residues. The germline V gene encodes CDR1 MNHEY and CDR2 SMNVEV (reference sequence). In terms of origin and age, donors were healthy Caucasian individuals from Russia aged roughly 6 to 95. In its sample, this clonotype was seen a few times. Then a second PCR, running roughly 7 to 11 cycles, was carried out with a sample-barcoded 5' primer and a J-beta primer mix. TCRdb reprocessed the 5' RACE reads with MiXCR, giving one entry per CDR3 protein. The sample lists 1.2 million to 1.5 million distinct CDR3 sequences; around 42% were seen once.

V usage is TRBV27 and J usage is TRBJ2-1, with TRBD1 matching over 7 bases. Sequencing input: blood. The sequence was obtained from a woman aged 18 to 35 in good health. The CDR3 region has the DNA TGTGCCAGCGCAAACAGGGGTCGCAATGAGCAGTTCTTC. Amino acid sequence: CASANRGRNEQFF.